These 22 T cell receptor beta chains were all obtained from the same sample, sequenced in a study of a mutant IDH1 vaccine in newly diagnosed glioma. The repertoire was sequenced with immunoSEQ multiplex PCR; TCRdb's copy has only in-frame clones and lacks some. This sample has approximately 92,000 clones; 80% occur once, and the top ten carry over 6.5%. Time point denoted: baseline, week 1 (first vaccination visit). The treatment here: pre-vaccination baseline after standard-of-care therapy. Specimen: PBMCs, collected from a glioma patient treated with radiotherapy, temozolomide or both. All receptors come from a man aged 40-55 years with glioma.

V gene TRBV30 combines with J gene TRBJ1-5; D remains ambiguous. This CDR3 is built from 14 residues. V shed 3 bases and J shed 3 bases, with 12 bases lying between them. From germline, CDR1 is GTSNPN and CDR2 SVGIG (reference sequence). CDR3 sequence: CAWRGLSDNQPQHF. The CDR3 nucleotides read TGTGCCTGGAGGGGCCTTTCCGACAATCAGCCCCAGCATTTT.

This chain links TRBV5-1 with TRBJ2-1; 7 positions match TRBD1. CDR1 is SGHRS and CDR2 is YFSETQ in the germline V gene. Trimming removed 4 bases from V and 3 bases from J; junction bases left unmatched: 4. The CDR3 consists of 14 residues. The CDR3 here is CASSPDRFYNEQFF. The CDR3 nucleotides are TGCGCCAGCAGCCCGGACAGGTTCTACAATGAGCAGTTCTTC.

The chain uses TRBV7-2 and TRBJ1-5; 10 bases are shared with TRBD1. V gave up 1 base and J gave up 2 bases; unmatched junction bases: 11. The CDR3 consists of 19 residues. Germline assignment: CDR1 SGHTA and CDR2 FQGNSA. CDR3 protein: CASSLGKTPTGGGNQPQHF. The CDR3 DNA reads TGTGCCAGCAGCTTAGGGAAGACCCCGACAGGGGGCGGCAATCAGCCCCAGCATTTT. Looking up the rest from reference TRBV7-2 and TRBJ1-5 gives the full variable domain: GAGVSQSPSNKVTEKGKDVELRCDPISGHTALYWYRQSLGQGLEFLIYFQGNSAPDKSGLPSDRFSAERTGGSVSTLTIQRTQQEDSAVYLCASSLGKTPTGGGNQPQHFGDGTRLSIL.

The chain combines TRBV19 with TRBJ2-7; D may be TRBD2 (6 bases). Germline V gives CDR1 LNHDA, CDR2 SQIVND (reference sequence). The CDR3 has 13 residues. The V end was cut by 5 bases, the J end by 6 bases, with 14 bases between. The CDR3 here is CASSLHWGVEQYF. The CDR3 nucleotides read TGTGCCAGTAGTCTCCACTGGGGGGTCGAGCAGTACTTC.

The chain has TRBV4-1 and TRBJ2-5, with 7 bases fitting TRBD1. After removal of 6 bases from V and 4 bases from J, the junction contained 5 bases not matched to a gene. Per the germline V gene, CDR1 is MGHRA and CDR2 is YSYEKL. The CDR3 contains 13 residues. In DNA, the CDR3 is TGCGCCAGCAGTCAGACAGGGCTAGAGACCCAGTACTTC. It codes for CASSQTGLETQYF.

The chain has TRBV10-3 and TRBJ2-2; D uncertain. The CDR3 is 12 residues long. Germline CDR1 is ENHRY and CDR2 is SYGVKD. The V end was cut by 11 bases, the J end by 0 bases, with 7 bases between. In DNA, the CDR3 is TGTGCCTGTCTGGCGAACACCGGGGAGCTGTTTTTT. Residues: CACLANTGELFF.

Only a few counts were recorded for this clone. The chain joins TRBV7-9 to TRBJ1-3, with TRBD1 identical over 7 bases. This CDR3 region has 15 residues. The trim removed 1 base at V and 4 bases at J, leaving 4 bases unmatched. Looked up from germline, CDR1 is SEHNR and CDR2 is FQNEAQ (reference sequence). CDR3 DNA sequence: TGTGCCAGCAGCTTAGTACAGGGGACAGGAAACACCATATATTTT. It codes for CASSLVQGTGNTIYF. The full variable domain, rest sourced from reference TRBV7-9 and TRBJ1-3, is DTGVSQNPRHKITKRGQNVTFRCDPISEHNRLYWYRQTLGQGPEFLTYFQNEAQLEKSRLLSDRFSAERPKGSFSTLEIQRTEQGDSAMYLCASSLVQGTGNTIYFGEGSWLTVV.

The rearrangement joins TRBV19 to TRBJ2-2; the D gene is possibly TRBD1 (5 bases). The CDR3 extends over 14 amino acids. Germline CDR1 is LNHDA and CDR2 is SQIVND (reference sequence). Trimming shortened V by 4 bases and J by 3 bases, and 9 bases separated the two germline ends. CDR3 sequence reads: CASSSQGYTGELFF. For the CDR3, the DNA is TGTGCCAGTAGTAGTCAGGGCTACACCGGGGAGCTGTTTTTT.

This chain uses TRBV30 with TRBJ2-3, with 11 bases matching TRBD2. J gave up 5 bases and V 0 bases, and 1 base lay outside the gene matches. This CDR3 is 14 amino acids long. Germline CDR1 is GTSNPN and CDR2 is SVGIG (reference sequence). CDR3 in amino acids: CAWSVGLAGDTQYF. The CDR3 DNA sequence: TGTGCCTGGAGTGTAGGACTAGCGGGAGATACGCAGTATTTT. Using reference TRBV30 and TRBJ2-3 for the parts outside the CDR3, the full variable domain is SQTIHQWPATLVQPVGSPLSLECTVEGTSNPNLYWYRQAAGRGLQLLFYSVGIGQISSEVPQNLSASRPQDRQFILSSKKLLLSDSGFYLCAWSVGLAGDTQYFGPGTRLTVL.

The rearrangement joins TRBV6-6 to TRBJ2-3, with D perhaps matching TRBD1 or TRBD2 (6 bases each). Deletions cut 6 bases from V and 12 bases from J, with 16 bases between. Germline V gene lookup returns CDR1 MNHNY and CDR2 SVGAGI (reference sequence). The CDR3 is 12 residues long. The CDR3 here is CASSPISGAQYF. Written as DNA, the CDR3 is TGTGCCAGCAGCCCTATCTCGGGGGCCCAGTATTTT.

The chain joins TRBV18 to TRBJ2-6; 7 bases line up with TRBD2. The junction had 11 bases not matched to a gene; V was cut back by 0 bases and J by 0 bases. The CDR3 sequence is 20 residues long. Germline V gives CDR1 KGHSH, CDR2 LQKENI. CDR3: CASSPPKRSGAYSGANVLTF. CDR3 bases: TGTGCCAGCTCACCACCTAAGCGAAGCGGGGCTTACTCTGGGGCCAACGTCCTGACTTTC.

The J gene is TRBJ2-6, the V gene TRBV19; the D is unclear. V shed 5 bases and J shed 4 bases, with 12 bases lying between them. The CDR3 is 15 amino acids. Per the germline V gene, CDR1 is LNHDA and CDR2 is SQIVND (reference sequence). The DNA for the CDR3 is TGTGCCAGTAGTCCTCTCCGTAGCGGGGCCAACGTCCTGACTTTC. Translation: CASSPLRSGANVLTF.

The chain employs TRBV7-9 and TRBJ2-7; no clear D gene. Germline V gives CDR1 SEHNR, CDR2 FQNEAQ (reference sequence). The germline V and J ends were trimmed by 3 bases and 2 bases, with 8 bases remaining between them. This CDR3 is 13 amino acids long. CDR3: CASSLGVTYEQYF. In DNA, the CDR3 is TGTGCCAGCAGCTTGGGCGTCACCTACGAGCAGTACTTC.

This chain links TRBV7-2 with TRBJ2-7; D remains ambiguous. V lost 1 base to trimming and J lost 3 bases, with 13 bases between them. Germline V CDR1 and CDR2: SGHTA, FQGNSA. The CDR3 runs to 15 residues. CDR3 loop: CASSLGRPIYYEQYF. The DNA for the CDR3 is TGTGCCAGCAGCTTAGGGCGGCCCATATACTACGAGCAGTACTTC.

V usage is TRBV19 and J usage is TRBJ2-1; 15 positions agree with TRBD2. The CDR3 spans 19 residues. After removal of 3 bases from V and 6 bases from J, the junction contained 12 bases not matched to a gene. CDR1 is LNHDA, CDR2 SQIVND, per germline (reference sequence). CDR3 in DNA: TGTGCCAGTAGTATTTCGCACAAAGGGACTAGCGGGAGGAGCAATGAGCAGTTCTTC. Its protein is CASSISHKGTSGRSNEQFF.

The rearrangement links TRBV2 to TRBJ2-3, with 8 bases lining up with TRBD2. The CDR3 consists of 15 residues. The V gene end was trimmed by 6 bases and the J gene end by 1 base; junction bases not matched to a gene: 6. CDR1 is SNHLY and CDR2 is FYNNEI in the germline V gene. The CDR3 coding sequence is TGTGCCAGCAGCCAGAGCGGGAGAGGCACAGATACGCAGTATTTT. This sequence encodes CASSQSGRGTDTQYF.

J is TRBJ2-3 and V is TRBV5-4; TRBD1 is a possible D gene (6 bases). Germline assignment: CDR1 SGHNT and CDR2 YYREEE (reference sequence). V was pared by 4 bases and J by 5 bases, with 17 bases between. This CDR3 spans 15 amino acids. The CDR3 bases are TGTGCCAGCAGCGCCCCCGGGACATTACAAGATACGCAGTATTTT. Translated, it gives CASSAPGTLQDTQYF.

The chain is built from TRBV5-6 and TRBJ2-3, with 7 bases that match TRBD2. V shed 1 base, J shed 1 base, and the junction held 3 bases outside the gene matches. Germline V gene data show CDR1 as SGHDT and CDR2 as YYEEEE. The CDR3 is 15 amino acids. The CDR3 DNA follows: TGTGCCAGCAGCTTGACGGGGGGAGGCACAGATACGCAGTATTTT. Translation gives CASSLTGGGTDTQYF.

J is TRBJ2-7 and V is TRBV6-5; D is ambiguous. Germline assignment: CDR1 MNHEY and CDR2 SVGAGI. This CDR3 contains 15 residues. The V end lost 0 bases, the J end lost 2 bases, and 11 bases lay between the germline ends. This CDR3 is CASSYSTNGPYEQYF. CDR3 DNA sequence: TGTGCCAGCAGTTACTCGACGAACGGGCCCTACGAGCAGTACTTC.

A word on this clone: Other DNA sequences within the sample encode an identical CDR3. J is TRBJ2-7 and V is TRBV27; D may match TRBD1 or TRBD2 (5 bases each). The CDR3 is 13 residues long. Trimming removed 0 bases from V and 3 bases from J, with 6 bases in between. Germline V lookup: CDR1 MNHEY, CDR2 SMNVEV (reference sequence). This chain's CDR3 is CASSLSGGYEQYF. CDR3 nucleotides: TGTGCCAGCAGTTTATCTGGGGGCTACGAGCAGTACTTC.

This chain links TRBV14 with TRBJ1-1; D remains unclear. CDR3 size: 16 residues. The V gene's germline CDR1 is SGHDN and CDR2 FVKESK. Trimming pared 0 bases from V and 0 bases from J, leaving 11 bases between. CDR3 sequence (DNA): TGTGCCAGCAGCCAAGATTTAGGGAGGATGAACACTGAAGCTTTCTTT. Translating it yields CASSQDLGRMNTEAFF.

The V call is TRBV29-1, the J call TRBJ2-1; a weak D match, TRBD1 (6 bases). Germline V CDR1 and CDR2: SQVTM, ANQGSEA. The CDR3 is made up of 12 amino acids. V shed 7 bases and J shed 8 bases, with 15 bases lying between them. The CDR3 nucleotides are TGCAGCGCCTGCCCCCACAGGGATGAGCAGTTCTTC. Its translation is CSACPHRDEQFF.